Presented here are 10 T cell receptor beta chains from one specimen sequenced in a study of OX40 agonist ivuxolimab in advanced cancers. The assay was immunoSEQ multiplex PCR, and TCRdb's table has in-frame clones only and misses some. Of approximately 60,000 clones listed, more than 65% are singletons. The starting material was CD4+ or CD8+ T cells sorted from blood, obtained in a trial of the OX40 agonist ivuxolimab. These receptors all stem from an adult with an advanced solid tumor such as melanoma, head and neck, liver or kidney cancer.

The V call is TRBV11-2, the J call TRBJ2-1; 15 bases agree with TRBD2. There are 15 residues in the CDR3. CDR1 SGHAT and CDR2 FQNNGV come from the germline V gene. Germline trimming cut 5 bases from V and 10 bases from J; bases unmatched to any gene: 6. CDR3 nucleotide sequence: TGTGCCAGCAGCCCTGGACTAGCGGGGGGGCCGGAGCAGTTCTTC. Translating gives CASSPGLAGGPEQFF.

V and J are TRBV5-1 and TRBJ2-4; either TRBD1 or TRBD2 may supply D (5 bases each). The V gene lost 0 bases and the J gene lost 0 bases, with 10 bases spanning the gap. This CDR3 spans 16 amino acids. Germline CDR1 reads SGHRS; CDR2 reads YFSETQ. The CDR3 loop reads CASSLVPGTAKNIQYF. As DNA, the CDR3 is TGCGCCAGCAGCTTGGTCCCCGGGACAGCCAAAAACATTCAGTACTTC.

The J gene is TRBJ2-1, the V gene TRBV11-2; D uncertain. V shed 2 bases and J shed 4 bases, with 21 bases lying between them. This CDR3 spans 18 amino acids. The germline V gene encodes CDR1 SGHAT and CDR2 FQNNGV. The CDR3 reads CASSLTRSTKTRYNEQFF. CDR3 coding DNA: TGTGCCAGCAGCTTAACGAGGTCCACGAAGACCCGTTACAATGAGCAGTTCTTC.

In regard to this clone: A single base separates this from a much larger clone, so it may be a read error. This same CDR3 is encoded by further DNA sequences in the sample. This chain joins TRBV2 and TRBJ2-5; 14 bases line up with TRBD2. This CDR3 spans 17 amino acids. Germline CDR1 and CDR2: SNHLY and FYNNEI. The V segment lost 4 bases and the J segment 0 bases; nucleotides outside the gene matches: 4. CDR3 sequence reads: CASSAGLAGGNQETQYF. The CDR3 bases are TGTGCCAGCAGTGCAGGACTAGCGGGGGGCAACCAAGAGACCCAGTACTTC.

This clone was seen a handful of times. This chain joins TRBV19 and TRBJ1-5; 9 bases line up with TRBD1. Looked up from germline, CDR1 is LNHDA and CDR2 is SQIVND (reference sequence). Germline trimming cut 3 bases from V and 0 bases from J; bases unmatched to any gene: 0. The CDR3 runs to 15 residues. CDR3 amino acids: CASSMDRGSNQPQHF. The DNA of the CDR3 is TGTGCCAGTAGTATGGACAGGGGTAGCAATCAGCCCCAGCATTTT.

As concerns this clone: Other DNA sequences in this sample translate to the same CDR3. V and J are TRBV20-1 and TRBJ2-5; D is uncertain. From germline, CDR1 is DFQATT and CDR2 SNEGSKA (reference sequence). The CDR3 spans 11 residues. Trimming cost V 5 bases and J 4 bases, with 8 bases left between them. The CDR3 is CSAGRGETQYF. Here the CDR3 DNA reads TGCAGTGCTGGTAGAGGAGAGACCCAGTACTTC.

This clone was counted a few times. This chain connects TRBV7-7 to TRBJ1-1; D is undetermined. V was clipped by 1 base and J by 1 base, with 4 bases between them. The CDR3 has 13 residues. In germline, CDR1 is SSHAT, CDR2 FNYEAQ (reference sequence). This CDR3 reads CASSLDTNTEAFF. CDR3 nucleotide sequence: TGTGCCAGCAGCTTAGATACGAACACTGAAGCTTTCTTT.

The V and J genes are TRBV11-2 and TRBJ1-6; TRBD1 matches at 9 bases. V shed 7 bases, J shed 5 bases, and the junction held 6 bases outside the gene matches. The CDR3 covers 15 residues. Germline V gives CDR1 SGHAT, CDR2 FQNNGV. CDR3 in amino acids: CASTLQGAHNSPLHF. The CDR3 nucleotides read TGTGCCAGCACCCTACAGGGGGCCCATAATTCACCCCTCCACTTT.

The J gene is TRBJ2-5, the V gene TRBV6-5; TRBD1 aligns across 8 bases. The CDR3 sequence is 15 residues long. CDR1 and CDR2 from the germline V gene are MNHEY and SVGAGI. The V segment lost 5 bases and the J segment 5 bases; nucleotides outside the gene matches: 10. CDR3 in amino acids: CASSLSTGATETQYF. For the CDR3, the DNA is TGTGCCAGCAGTCTCTCGACAGGGGCGACGGAGACCCAGTACTTC.

The chain carries TRBV7-9 and TRBJ1-2, with 8 bases fitting TRBD1. V dropped 5 bases and J dropped 0; count of bases not matched to a gene: 5. This CDR3 contains 15 residues. Looked up from germline, CDR1 is SEHNR and CDR2 is FQNEAQ (reference sequence). The CDR3, as DNA: TGTGCCAGCAGCCTGGACAGGGCTACTAACTATGGCTACACCTTC. Protein sequence: CASSLDRATNYGYTF.